The 15 T cell receptor beta chains given below trace back to one sample, sequenced in a study of blood T cell repertoires in COVID-19. The table came from immunoSEQ multiplex PCR; TCRdb's copy has only in-frame clones and leaves some out. The sample has about 190,000 clones, 90% seen once; the top ten hold 0.6% to 0.8%. The sequenced material came from peripheral blood. These receptor sequences come from a middle-aged man with acute or convalescent COVID-19.

This clone has only a few counts. An end of the junction differs from the germline gene, which may be a read error. The rearrangement links TRBV7-7 to TRBJ2-3, with 8 bases identical to TRBD2. Per the germline V gene, CDR1 is SSHAT and CDR2 is FNYEAQ (reference sequence). This CDR3 has 14 amino acids. The CDR3: CASSVTSGAALQYF. CDR3 in DNA: TGTGCTAGCAGCGTTACTAGCGGTGCCGCTTTGCAGTATTTT.

The chain recombines TRBV2 with TRBJ2-3, with TRBD2 identical over 9 bases. CDR1 SNHLY and CDR2 FYNNEI come from the germline V gene. The V and J ends lost 4 bases and 1 base, in that order; junction bases with no gene match: 3. The CDR3 runs 15 residues. CDR3 sequence: CASSARTSGTDTQYF. CDR3 sequence (DNA): TGTGCCAGCAGTGCGAGGACTAGCGGCACAGATACGCAGTATTTT.

This clone was detected only once. This chain links TRBV12-2 with TRBJ2-5; the DNA was not compared with TRBD2, the D call given in the table. TRBV12-2 is a pseudogene. The CDR3 has 14 residues. The CDR3 is CASRLRGGRETQYF. CDR3 bases: TGTGCAAGTCGCTTAAGGGGAGGGAGGGAGACCCAGTACTTC.

This CDR3 is CAGDSNYGYTF. In DNA, the CDR3 is TGTGCCGGGGACAGCAACTATGGCTACACCTTC. The gene calls are TRBV30 and TRBJ1-2; 7 bases are a match to TRBD1. The CDR3 runs to 11 residues. The V gene's germline CDR1 is GTSNPN and CDR2 SVGIG (reference sequence). V trimming: 8 bases; J trimming: 2 bases; junction bases outside the gene matches: 2.

V gene TRBV18 combines with J gene TRBJ2-3; 7 nucleotides line up with TRBD1. V trimming: 2 bases; J trimming: 0 bases; junction bases outside the gene matches: 5. The length of the CDR3 is 16 residues. Germline assignment: CDR1 KGHSH and CDR2 LQKENI. Here the CDR3 reads CASSPNPGGSTDTQYF. CDR3 DNA sequence: TGTGCCAGCTCACCAAACCCAGGGGGTAGCACAGATACGCAGTATTTT.

V and J are TRBV10-3 and TRBJ2-1; TRBD2 matches 14 bases. With V trimmed by 5 bases and J by 5 bases, 2 bases remained unmatched. Germline V CDR1 and CDR2: ENHRY, SYGVKD. This CDR3 is built from 15 residues. The CDR3 region is CAISKTSGRDNEQFF. In DNA form, the CDR3 reads TGTGCCATCAGTAAGACTAGCGGGAGGGACAATGAGCAGTTCTTC.

This clone appeared once. The J gene is TRBJ1-6, the V gene TRBV27; 7 bases are shared with TRBD1. The V and J ends lost 5 bases and 5 bases, in that order; junction bases with no gene match: 3. CDR3 size: 14 residues. The germline gives CDR1 MNHEY, CDR2 SMNVEV (reference sequence). The CDR3 protein is CASSPGQHNSPLHF. The CDR3 coding sequence is TGTGCCAGCAGTCCGGGACAGCATAATTCACCCCTCCACTTT.

This CDR3 is CASSLGGDRSYEQYF. The CDR3 coding sequence is TGTGCCAGCAGCTTAGGGGGAGACCGCTCCTACGAGCAGTACTTC. The chain recombines TRBV7-9 with TRBJ2-7, with D tentatively TRBD2 (5 bases). This CDR3 is 15 amino acids long. V lost 1 base to trimming and J lost 0 bases, with 10 bases between them. In germline, CDR1 is SEHNR, CDR2 FQNEAQ (reference sequence).

This clone was counted a few times. The chain uses TRBV27 and TRBJ1-5; a possible D gene is TRBD1 (5 bases). V lost 4 bases and J lost 0, with 19 bases in between. Germline V gives CDR1 MNHEY, CDR2 SMNVEV (reference sequence). The CDR3 runs to 18 residues. The DNA for the CDR3 is TGTGCCAGCAGTTCTGTCTCAGGGCCGAGAGGTAGCAATCAGCCCCAGCATTTT. This gives the protein CASSSVSGPRGSNQPQHF.

In this sample, this clone turned up a few times. The genes are TRBV2 and TRBJ1-5; D gene uncertain. Trimming removed 8 bases from V and 5 bases from J, with 13 bases in between. CDR3 length: 13 amino acids. Germline V lookup: CDR1 SNHLY, CDR2 FYNNEI. CDR3: CASQSGRYQPQHF. The CDR3 nucleotides read TGTGCCAGCCAAAGCGGCCGATATCAGCCCCAGCATTTT.

CDR3 in DNA: TGTGCCAGCAGTGAACAGGGCAACACTGAAGCTTTCTTT. Its protein product is CASSEQGNTEAFF. The gene calls are TRBV2 and TRBJ1-1, with TRBD1 as a possible D gene (5 bases). The CDR3 extends over 13 amino acids. CDR1 SNHLY and CDR2 FYNNEI come from the germline V gene. Trimming shortened V by 2 bases and J by 2 bases, and 6 bases separated the two germline ends.

This chain connects TRBV4-1 to TRBJ2-5; 10 bases line up with TRBD1. The CDR3 spans 15 residues. Trimming took 3 bases from V and 2 from J; bases not matched to a gene: 3. Germline CDR1 is MGHRA and CDR2 is YSYEKL. In DNA, the CDR3 is TGCGCCAGCAGCCAGGCGGACAGGGGGCAAGAGACCCAGTACTTC. Translating gives CASSQADRGQETQYF.

This chain joins TRBV11-2 and TRBJ2-2, with TRBD2 matching 8 bases. Germline CDR1 reads SGHAT; CDR2 reads FQNNGV. Germline trimming cut 4 bases from V and 5 bases from J; bases unmatched to any gene: 12. This CDR3 spans 17 amino acids. This CDR3 reads CASSSPAGVRGTGELFF. In nucleotides, the CDR3 is TGTGCCAGCAGCTCGCCAGCGGGAGTAAGGGGTACCGGGGAGCTGTTTTTT.

V gene TRBV5-1 combines with J gene TRBJ1-6; 8 nucleotides align to TRBD1. Per germline, CDR1 SGHRS and CDR2 YFSETQ. After removal of 3 bases from V and 5 bases from J, the junction contained 1 base not matched to a gene. CDR3 length: 14 amino acids. The CDR3: CASSSGQDNSPLHF. The CDR3 DNA follows: TGCGCCAGCAGCTCGGGACAGGATAATTCACCCCTCCACTTT.

The chain combines TRBV7-6 with TRBJ2-7, with 10 bases aligning to TRBD1. The CDR3 runs 15 residues. After removal of 5 bases from V and 2 bases from J, the junction contained 6 bases not matched to a gene. CDR1 and CDR2 from the germline V gene are SGHVS and FNYEAQ. The CDR3 DNA sequence: TGTGCCAGCAGCGCTGGACAGGGGGTAACCTACGAGCAGTACTTC. Its protein is CASSAGQGVTYEQYF.